The 17 T cell receptor beta chains below come from one sample, sequenced in a study of blood T cell repertoires in COVID-19. Some clones are missing from TCRdb's copy, which holds only in-frame ones; the method was immunoSEQ multiplex PCR. Of roughly 200,000 clones listed, nearly 90% are singletons. Material for sequencing was peripheral blood. All receptors come from a man between 50 and 59 years old with acute or convalescent COVID-19.

The chain combines TRBV28 with TRBJ2-7; tentatively, D is TRBD1 (6 bases). This CDR3 region has 14 residues. With 6 bases removed from V and 1 base from J, the gap between germline ends came to 13 bases. Germline V gene lookup returns CDR1 MDHEN and CDR2 SYDVKM. In nucleotides, the CDR3 is TGTGCCAGCAGAGCCGGACAGTGGTCCTACGAGCAGTACGTC. Translating gives CASRAGQWSYEQYV.

The CDR3 DNA reads TGTGCCAGCAGTTCCCCCAGGGACTTTAGGGGCGGGGAGCTGTTTTTT. Residues: CASSSPRDFRGGELFF. The chain joins TRBV28 to TRBJ2-2; D might be TRBD2 (6 bases). The CDR3 extends over 16 amino acids. Germline V gene lookup returns CDR1 MDHEN and CDR2 SYDVKM. V lost 4 bases, J lost 7 bases, and 19 bases lay in between.

The rearrangement uses TRBV28 and TRBJ2-1, with TRBD1 matching over 9 bases. J gave up 9 bases and V 2 bases, and 5 bases lay outside the gene matches. The CDR3 is 14 residues long. The germline V gene has CDR1 MDHEN and CDR2 SYDVKM. The CDR3 loop reads CASSLGTGSVEQFF. The CDR3 region has the DNA TGTGCCAGCAGTTTAGGGACAGGGAGTGTTGAGCAGTTCTTC.

The rearrangement links TRBV28 to TRBJ1-5; 11 bases align to TRBD1. Trimming took 7 bases from V and 5 from J; bases not matched to a gene: 7. The CDR3 loop spans 15 amino acids. Germline CDR1 MDHEN, CDR2 SYDVKM. This CDR3 reads CASTQGQGAYQPQHF. CDR3 coding DNA: TGTGCCAGCACCCAAGGACAGGGGGCTTATCAGCCCCAGCATTTT.

The V and J genes are TRBV7-3 and TRBJ1-2; D might be TRBD1 (6 bases). Germline CDR1 is SGHTA and CDR2 is FQGTGA. This CDR3 region has 13 residues. Deletions cut 2 bases from V and 8 bases from J, with 12 bases between. This CDR3 reads CASSLLGGEGYTF. The CDR3 coding sequence is TGTGCCAGCAGCTTATTAGGGGGGGAAGGCTACACCTTC.

This chain uses TRBV28 with TRBJ1-3; D unresolved. Germline V gene data show CDR1 as MDHEN and CDR2 as SYDVKM. The CDR3 has 14 amino acids. V lost 5 bases to trimming and J lost 4 bases, with 12 bases between them. The CDR3 loop reads CASSDPGKGNTIYF. The CDR3 DNA sequence: TGTGCCAGCAGTGATCCGGGGAAGGGAAACACCATATATTTT.

This clone was counted a few times. The rearrangement links TRBV7-9 to TRBJ2-1; TRBD2 might be the D (5 bases). Germline values: CDR1 SEHNR, CDR2 FQNEAQ (reference sequence). CDR3 length: 13 amino acids. The V gene lost 2 bases and the J gene lost 9 bases, with 11 bases spanning the gap. The CDR3 nucleotides are TGTGCCAGCAGCTTACGGGCAGGAGGTGAGCAGTTCTTC. Amino acids: CASSLRAGGEQFF.

This rearrangement joins TRBV12-3 or TRBV12-4 to TRBJ1-1; 8 nucleotides line up with TRBD1. The V gene end was trimmed by 4 bases and the J gene end by 6 bases; junction bases not matched to a gene: 4. The length of the CDR3 is 13 residues. This chain's CDR3 is CASSSSGGSEAFF. The CDR3 DNA reads TGTGCCAGCAGTTCCTCAGGGGGCTCTGAAGCTTTCTTT.

The J gene is TRBJ1-3, the V gene TRBV2; the match to TRBD1 covers 7 bases. The V segment lost 6 bases and the J segment 2 bases; nucleotides outside the gene matches: 4. The CDR3 contains 14 residues. CDR1 is SNHLY, CDR2 FYNNEI, per germline. The CDR3 nucleotides are TGTGCCAGCAGCAACCAGGGGGCTGGAAACACCATATATTTT. This translates into CASSNQGAGNTIYF.

The chain recombines TRBV4-1 with TRBJ2-7; 9 nucleotides match TRBD2. Germline V gene lookup returns CDR1 MGHRA and CDR2 YSYEKL. The length of the CDR3 is 17 residues. V was pared by 3 bases and J by 2 bases, with 11 bases of the junction left unmatched. CDR3 residues: CASSQNPGLATTYEQYF. CDR3 DNA sequence: TGCGCCAGCAGCCAGAATCCAGGACTAGCGACCACCTACGAGCAGTACTTC.

A single count supports this clone. The V call is TRBV5-4, the J call TRBJ2-1; 12 bases agree with TRBD2. V gave up 4 bases and J gave up 6 bases; unmatched junction bases: 5. Germline V CDR1 and CDR2: SGHNT, YYREEE (reference sequence). The CDR3 spans 15 residues. CDR3 amino acids: CASSALAGGGNEQFF. CDR3 nucleotide sequence: TGTGCCAGCAGCGCTCTAGCGGGAGGGGGCAATGAGCAGTTCTTC.

The rearrangement joins TRBV7-9 to TRBJ2-1, with TRBD1 as a possible D gene (5 bases). V lost 4 bases, J lost 10 bases, and 23 bases lay in between. CDR3 size: 16 residues. Germline loops: CDR1 SEHNR, CDR2 FQNEAQ (reference sequence). CDR3 residues: CASSSGSDQPAWEQFF. As DNA, the CDR3 is TGTGCCAGCAGCTCAGGGTCGGACCAACCTGCGTGGGAGCAGTTCTTC.

V gene TRBV5-1 combines with J gene TRBJ2-5; 8 bases align to TRBD1. Germline V gene data show CDR1 as SGHRS and CDR2 as YFSETQ. J gave up 2 bases and V 4 bases, and 10 bases lay outside the gene matches. The CDR3 is 16 residues long. The CDR3, as DNA: TGCGCCAGCAGCCGGACTGGCAGGGGGCAACAAGAGACCCAGTACTTC. Protein sequence: CASSRTGRGQQETQYF. The variable domain in full, completed from reference TRBV5-1 and TRBJ2-5, reads KAGVTQTPRYLIKTRGQQVTLSCSPISGHRSVSWYQQTPGQGLQFLFEYFSETQRNKGNFPGRFSGRQFSNSRSEMNVSTLELGDSALYLCASSRTGRGQQETQYFGPGTRLLVL.

The chain links TRBV5-1 to TRBJ2-7, with unresolved D. Deletions cut 7 bases from V and 5 bases from J, with 10 bases between. The CDR3 extends over 11 amino acids. Germline V lookup: CDR1 SGHRS, CDR2 YFSETQ. CDR3 in amino acids: CASALADEQYF. The CDR3 DNA reads as TGCGCCAGCGCTTTGGCTGACGAGCAGTACTTC.

V is TRBV27 and J is TRBJ2-3, with TRBD1 identical over 7 bases. Trimming removed 3 bases from V and 2 bases from J; junction bases left unmatched: 8. The CDR3 has 16 amino acids. The germline CDR1 and CDR2 sequences are MNHEY and SMNVEV (reference sequence). The DNA for the CDR3 is TGTGCCAGCAGTTTCCTAGGGGGCCAACTCACAGATACGCAGTATTTT. It yields the protein CASSFLGGQLTDTQYF.

This chain links TRBV2 with TRBJ2-1, with TRBD2 matching 8 bases. This CDR3 comprises 14 residues. Germline-derived CDR1 and CDR2 are SNHLY and FYNNEI. After removal of 7 bases from V and 9 bases from J, the junction contained 11 bases not matched to a gene. The CDR3 region is CASMAGTSSAEQFF. The CDR3 DNA reads TGTGCCAGCATGGCCGGGACTAGTTCTGCTGAGCAGTTCTTC.

The chain links TRBV5-1 to TRBJ2-2; D call uncertain. The CDR3 covers 13 residues. Trimming left V 1 base short and J 6 bases short, with 7 bases between. Germline V lookup: CDR1 SGHRS, CDR2 YFSETQ. In DNA form, the CDR3 reads TGCGCCAGCAGCTTGATTGAGCCCGGGGAGCTGTTTTTT. It encodes CASSLIEPGELFF.